These T cell receptor beta chains were read from a single sample in a study of blood T cell repertoires in COVID-19. Generated by immunoSEQ multiplex PCR, the TCRdb table keeps only in-frame clones and is missing some. The sample shows roughly 300,000 clones, over 85% of them seen only once. Specimen: peripheral blood. Receptors originate from a woman in her twenties or thirties with COVID-19, enrolled during active disease. Each CDR3 is given with its conserved first and last residue. A D gene is named only where the DNA matches it firmly. A clone size is listed for some rows: how often the clone was seen (once, few, many), or a class if it is expanded.

V	J	size	D	DNA	CDR3
TRBV2	TRBJ2-3	.	.	TGTGCCAGCAGGCCGACTTCTCCTGATACGCAGTATTTT	CASRPTSPDTQYF
TRBV5-8	TRBJ1-5	.	TRBD1	TGTGCCAGCAGCTTTGGGACAGCGAGCAATCAGCCCCAGCATTTT	CASSFGTASNQPQHF
TRBV7-8	TRBJ2-2	.	TRBD2	TGTGCCAGCAGCTTAGTGACGGGAGGGGCCGGGGAGCTGTTTTTT	CASSLVTGGAGELFF
TRBV12-5	TRBJ1-4	once	.	TGTGCTAGTGGCCGAAGCTCGAATGAAAAACTGTTTTTT	CASGRSSNEKLFF
TRBV5-1	TRBJ2-5	.	TRBD1	TGCGCCAGCAGCTCACGGACAGGGGAAGGGACCCAGTACTTC	CASSSRTGEGTQYF
TRBV5-1	TRBJ1-1	.	TRBD1	TGCGCCAGCAGCCGAAACCAGGGGGCAGGGACTGAAGCTTTCTTT	CASSRNQGAGTEAFF
TRBV19	TRBJ2-3	.	.	TGTGCCAGTAGTATTGGAGCAGGGGAAACAGATACGCAGTATTTT	CASSIGAGETDTQYF
TRBV5-1	TRBJ1-6	.	TRBD1	TGCGCCAGCAGCTCCGGGACAGGGTTTTCACCCCTCCACTTT	CASSSGTGFSPLHF
TRBV7-7	TRBJ2-1	once	.	TGTGCCAGCAGCTTAACTAGCTCAGGATACAATGAGCAGTTCTTC	CASSLTSSGYNEQFF
TRBV7-2	TRBJ1-2	.	.	TGTGCCAGCAGCCTAGGAAGGAGTAGCGGCTACACCTTC	CASSLGRSSGYTF
TRBV2	TRBJ1-3	.	.	TGTGCCAGCAGTGAGGGAGGGGGAAACACCATATATTTT	CASSEGGGNTIYF
TRBV5-1	TRBJ1-6	.	TRBD1	TGCGCCAGCAGCTTGGACAGGGGAAGGAATTCACCCCTCCACTTT	CASSLDRGRNSPLHF
TRBV14	TRBJ1-6	.	TRBD1	TGTGCCAGCAGCCCCCGGACAGGGTTGATTTCACCCCTCCACTTT	CASSPRTGLISPLHF
TRBV5-4	TRBJ1-2	once	TRBD1	TGTGCCAGCAGCCCGAACAGGGGCGACGACACCTTC	CASSPNRGDDTF
TRBV3-1/TRBV3-2	TRBJ1-2	.	TRBD1	TGTGCCAGCAGCCAACATGACAGGGAGGACTATGGCTACACCTTC	CASSQHDREDYGYTF
TRBV4-2	TRBJ2-2	.	TRBD1	TGTGCCAGCAGCCAATTCGGACAGGGGGACACCGGGGAGCTGTTTTTT	CASSQFGQGDTGELFF
TRBV11-1	TRBJ1-2	few	TRBD1	TGTGCCAGCAGCTTAGCGGGGACAGGCCTGCGCTATGGCTACACCTTC	CASSLAGTGLRYGYTF
TRBV19	TRBJ1-2	.	TRBD1	TGTGCCAGTAGTACACGGACAGGGGCTGGCTACACCTTC	CASSTRTGAGYTF
TRBV5-1	TRBJ2-5	.	TRBD1	TGCGCCAGCAGCCCCGGACAGGGGCAAGAGACCCAGTACTTC	CASSPGQGQETQYF
TRBV10-3	TRBJ2-1	.	TRBD1	TGTGCCATCAGCCGGGACAGGGAGGATGAGCAGTTCTTC	CAISRDREDEQFF
TRBV6-5	TRBJ2-1	once	TRBD1	TGTGCCAGCAGTTACCTAGGGACAGGGGGAGATGAGCAGTTCTTC	CASSYLGTGGDEQFF
TRBV5-5	TRBJ2-4	.	.	TGTGCCAGCAGCCCGGTCGGTGACATTCAGTACTTC	CASSPVGDIQYF
TRBV6-4	TRBJ2-1	many	TRBD2	TGTGCCAGCAGTTCGACTAGCGGGGGTTACAATGAGCAGTTCTTC	CASSSTSGGYNEQFF
TRBV6-5	TRBJ2-2	.	.	TGTGCCAGCAGCCACCAGTCCGGGGAGCTGTTTTTT	CASSHQSGELFF
TRBV5-1	TRBJ1-4	.	TRBD1	TGCGCCAGCAGCTCCGGACAGGGGGCTGAAAAACTGTTTTTT	CASSSGQGAEKLFF
TRBV30	TRBJ1-2	.	.	TGTGCCTGGAGTGGTCTAGGCCCTAGCTATGGCTACACCTTC	CAWSGLGPSYGYTF
TRBV6-5	TRBJ1-2	.	TRBD1	TGTGCCAGCAATCCGACAGGGGAAGGCTACACCTTC	CASNPTGEGYTF
TRBV4-3	TRBJ1-1	.	.	TGCGCCAGCAGCCCCAACCGGGGGGGTGAAGCTTTCTTT	CASSPNRGGEAFF
TRBV2	TRBJ1-4	.	TRBD1	TGTGCCAGCAGGTGGGACAGGGGTGAAAAACTGTTTTTT	CASRWDRGEKLFF
TRBV12-3/TRBV12-4	TRBJ1-2	.	TRBD1	TGTGCCAGCACCCAGGGACAGGGTGTTGGCTACACCTTC	CASTQGQGVGYTF
TRBV5-1	TRBJ1-3	.	TRBD1	TGCGCCAGCAGCGCGGGACAGTTTGGAAACACCATATATTTT	CASSAGQFGNTIYF
TRBV18	TRBJ1-3	.	TRBD1	TGTGCCAGCTCACCACAGGGGGCTGGTGGAAACACCATATATTTT	CASSPQGAGGNTIYF
TRBV24-1	TRBJ1-1	.	.	TGTGCCACCAGTGATTTGAGGTTGGTTAGCAGGGCCCCGAACACTGAAGCTTTCTTT	CATSDLRLVSRAPNTEAFF
TRBV5-4	TRBJ1-2	.	.	TGTGCCAGCAGCTTCGGGGCGACAGGCGTCACTAACTATGGCTACACCTTC	CASSFGATGVTNYGYTF
TRBV13	TRBJ2-3	once	.	TGTGCCAGCAGCTTAGTTCCAGGGGAAGATACGCAGTATTTT	CASSLVPGEDTQYF
TRBV12-3/TRBV12-4	TRBJ1-5	.	.	TGTGCCAGCAGTTTGTCGGGGGGTCAGCCCCAGCATTTT	CASSLSGGQPQHF
TRBV7-2	TRBJ2-3	.	TRBD2	TGTGCCAGCAGCCCCCTTAGCGGGGGGTACACAGATACGCAGTATTTT	CASSPLSGGYTDTQYF
TRBV9	TRBJ1-6	.	.	TGTGCCAGCAGCCCCCAGTCTAGCTCCTATAATTCACCCCTCCACTTT	CASSPQSSSYNSPLHF
TRBV2	TRBJ1-6	few	TRBD1	TGTGCCAGCAGGAGGGGCAACCGGGACAGCAATTCACCCCTCCACTTT	CASRRGNRDSNSPLHF
TRBV11-1	TRBJ1-4	.	TRBD1	TGTGCCAGCAGCTTATCGGCCAGGGGGAATGAAAAACTGTTTTTT	CASSLSARGNEKLFF
TRBV19	TRBJ2-3	.	.	TGTGCCACTAGGGGCGGCGGGGGCTATACAGATACGCAGTATTTT	CATRGGGGYTDTQYF
TRBV6-1	TRBJ1-1	.	.	TGTGCCAGCAGTGAAGCTGGTTTTGCGGGGGTGGCTTTCTTT	CASSEAGFAGVAFF
TRBV3-1/TRBV3-2	TRBJ2-7	.	TRBD2	TGTGCCAGCAGCCAAGATAGCGGGGGGGCCTACGAGCAGTACTTC	CASSQDSGGAYEQYF
TRBV5-8	TRBJ1-3	.	.	TGTGCCAGCAGCTCGCCACGGTCTGGAAACACCATATATTTT	CASSSPRSGNTIYF
TRBV18	TRBJ1-1	.	.	TGTGCCAGCTCACCACAACAGGGAGGGGAGTTGAACACTGAAGCTTTCTTT	CASSPQQGGELNTEAFF
TRBV28	TRBJ1-2	.	TRBD1	TGTGCCAGCAGTACCCTCGGACAGGGGGCCTATGGCTACACCTTC	CASSTLGQGAYGYTF
TRBV5-1	TRBJ1-1	.	TRBD1	TGCGCCAGCAGCTTGGCGGGACAGGGCAACACTGAAGCTTTCTTT	CASSLAGQGNTEAFF
TRBV11-2	TRBJ2-1	.	.	TGTGCCAGCAGGGGCGGGACCCTCTACAATGAGCAGTTCTTC	CASRGGTLYNEQFF
TRBV2	TRBJ2-2	.	.	TGTGCCAGCAGTGTTGAGACAGGCACCGGGGAGCTGTTTTTT	CASSVETGTGELFF